The sequence of this TCR beta chain was determined in a study of T cells after yellow fever vaccination. Study conclusions and caveats: High-abundance clonotypes from the bulk population could contaminate FACS-sorted repertoires.

V was clipped by 2 bases and J by 3 bases, with 7 bases between them. CDR3 size: 13 residues. Germline values: CDR1 MNHEY, CDR2 SVGEGT. MiXCR, run by TCRdb on the 5' RACE reads, gives a single entry per CDR3 protein. The table lists roughly 300,000 distinct CDR3 sequences, roughly 8.6% of them singletons, with approximately 15% in the top ten. In regard to this clonotype: The antigen is undetermined.

This TCR was sampled from a man aged 18 to 29 who received the YFV17D yellow fever vaccine. The sample in question was PBMCs, obtained about 49 days after the first yellow fever vaccination. The V call is TRBV6-2 or TRBV6-3, the J call TRBJ1-1; perhaps TRBD1 as D (5 bases). In DNA, the CDR3 is TGTGCCAGCAGTTACGGGGACTACACTGAAGCTTTCTTT. Amino acid sequence: CASSYGDYTEAFF.